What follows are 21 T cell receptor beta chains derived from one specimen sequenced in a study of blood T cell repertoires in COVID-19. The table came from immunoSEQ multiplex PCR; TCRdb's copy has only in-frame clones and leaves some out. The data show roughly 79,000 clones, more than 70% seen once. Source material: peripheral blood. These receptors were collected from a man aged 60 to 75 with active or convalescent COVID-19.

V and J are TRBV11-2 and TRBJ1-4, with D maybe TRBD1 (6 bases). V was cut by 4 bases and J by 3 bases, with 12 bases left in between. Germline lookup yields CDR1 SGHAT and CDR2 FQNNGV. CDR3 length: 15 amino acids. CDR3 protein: CASSSAGVANEKLFF. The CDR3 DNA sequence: TGTGCCAGCAGCTCCGCAGGGGTAGCTAATGAAAAACTGTTTTTT.

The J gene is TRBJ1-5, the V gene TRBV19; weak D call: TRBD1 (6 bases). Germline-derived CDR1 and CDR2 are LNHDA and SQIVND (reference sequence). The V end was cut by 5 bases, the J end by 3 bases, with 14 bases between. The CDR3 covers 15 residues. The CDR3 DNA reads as TGTGCCAGTAGTTACGATAGGGGGATCAATCAGCCCCAGCATTTT. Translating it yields CASSYDRGINQPQHF.

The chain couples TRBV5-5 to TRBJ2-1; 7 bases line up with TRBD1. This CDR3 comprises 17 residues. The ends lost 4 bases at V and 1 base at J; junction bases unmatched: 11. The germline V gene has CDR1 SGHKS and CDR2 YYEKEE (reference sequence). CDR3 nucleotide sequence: TGTGCCAGCAGCACCGGGACAGACCTTAGGTCCTACAATGAGCAGTTCTTC. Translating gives CASSTGTDLRSYNEQFF. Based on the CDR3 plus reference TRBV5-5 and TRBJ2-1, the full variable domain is DAGVTQSPTHLIKTRGQQVTLRCSPISGHKSVSWYQQVLGQGPQFIFQYYEKEERGRGNFPDRFSARQFPNYSSELNVNALLLGDSALYLCASSTGTDLRSYNEQFFGPGTRLTVL.

In DNA form, the CDR3 reads TGTGCCAGCAGCCCCGGAGCTAGCGGGGGGGTATACAATGAGCAGTTCTTC. This encodes CASSPGASGGVYNEQFF. V usage is TRBV7-2 and J usage is TRBJ2-1; TRBD2 matches 12 bases. Per germline, CDR1 SGHTA and CDR2 FQGNSA. Trimming removed 5 bases from V and 4 bases from J; junction bases left unmatched: 9. CDR3 length equals 17 residues.

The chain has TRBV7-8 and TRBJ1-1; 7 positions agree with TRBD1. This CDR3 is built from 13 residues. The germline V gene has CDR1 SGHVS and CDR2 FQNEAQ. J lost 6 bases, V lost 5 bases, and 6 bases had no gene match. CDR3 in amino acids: CASSRDSEPEAFF. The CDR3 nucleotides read TGTGCCAGCAGCCGGGACAGCGAACCTGAAGCTTTCTTT.

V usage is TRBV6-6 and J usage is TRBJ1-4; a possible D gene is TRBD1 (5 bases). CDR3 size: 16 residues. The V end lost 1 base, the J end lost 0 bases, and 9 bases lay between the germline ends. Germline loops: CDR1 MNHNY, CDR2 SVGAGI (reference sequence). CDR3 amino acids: CASSYLRQSTNEKLFF. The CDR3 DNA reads TGTGCCAGCAGTTACTTGAGACAGTCAACTAATGAAAAACTGTTTTTT.

The CDR3 DNA reads as TGCGCCAGCAGCCAAGACAGGCTAGCGGGGGGACACAATGAGCAGTTCTTC. This sequence encodes CASSQDRLAGGHNEQFF. This chain uses TRBV4-3 with TRBJ2-1; 11 nucleotides match TRBD2. CDR1 and CDR2 from the germline V gene are LGHNA and YSLEER. This CDR3 contains 17 residues. J gave up 5 bases and V 0 bases, and 6 bases lay outside the gene matches.

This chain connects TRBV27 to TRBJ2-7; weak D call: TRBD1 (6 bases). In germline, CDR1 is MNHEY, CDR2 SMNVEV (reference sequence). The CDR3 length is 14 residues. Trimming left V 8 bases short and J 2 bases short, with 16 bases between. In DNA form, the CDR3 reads TGTGCCAGCTCCACCCGTGGACAGACCTACGAGCAGTACTTC. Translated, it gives CASSTRGQTYEQYF.

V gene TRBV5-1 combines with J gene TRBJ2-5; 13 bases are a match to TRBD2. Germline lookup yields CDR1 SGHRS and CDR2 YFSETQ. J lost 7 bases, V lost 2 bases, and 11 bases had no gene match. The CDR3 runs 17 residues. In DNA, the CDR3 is TGCGCCAGCAGCTTCAGACTAGCGGGGGGCTACGCGGGGACCCAGTACTTC. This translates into CASSFRLAGGYAGTQYF.

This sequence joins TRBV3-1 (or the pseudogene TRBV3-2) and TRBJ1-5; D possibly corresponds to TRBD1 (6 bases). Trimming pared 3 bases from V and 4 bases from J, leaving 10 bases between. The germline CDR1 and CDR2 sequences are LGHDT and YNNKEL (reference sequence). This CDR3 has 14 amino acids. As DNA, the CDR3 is TGTGCCAGCAGCCATTCCCAGGGGAATCAGCCCCAGCATTTT. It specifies CASSHSQGNQPQHF.

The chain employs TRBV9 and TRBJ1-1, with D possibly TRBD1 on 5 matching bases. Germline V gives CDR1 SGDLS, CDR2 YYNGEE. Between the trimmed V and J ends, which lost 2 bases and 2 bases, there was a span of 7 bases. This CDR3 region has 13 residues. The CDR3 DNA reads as TGTGCCAGCAGCGTCCAGGGAAACACTGAAGCTTTCTTT. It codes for CASSVQGNTEAFF.

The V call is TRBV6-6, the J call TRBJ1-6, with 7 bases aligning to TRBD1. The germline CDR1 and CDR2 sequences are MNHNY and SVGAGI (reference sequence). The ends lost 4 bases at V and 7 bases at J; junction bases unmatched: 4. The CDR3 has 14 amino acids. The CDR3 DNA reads TGTGCCAGCAGTTCGACAGGGCTAAATTCACCCCTCCACTTT. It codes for CASSSTGLNSPLHF.

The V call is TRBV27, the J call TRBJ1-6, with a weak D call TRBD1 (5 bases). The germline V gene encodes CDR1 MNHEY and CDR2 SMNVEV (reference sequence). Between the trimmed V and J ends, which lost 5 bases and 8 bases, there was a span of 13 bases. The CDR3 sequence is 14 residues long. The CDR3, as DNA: TGTGCCAGCAGTCCCCCCGGGACTTATTCACCCCTCCACTTT. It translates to CASSPPGTYSPLHF.

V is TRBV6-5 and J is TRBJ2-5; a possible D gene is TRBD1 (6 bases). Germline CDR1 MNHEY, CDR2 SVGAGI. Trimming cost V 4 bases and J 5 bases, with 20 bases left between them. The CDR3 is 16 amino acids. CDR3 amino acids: CASSSRPGHGRETQYF. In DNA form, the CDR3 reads TGTGCCAGCAGTTCCCGTCCGGGACACGGAAGGGAGACCCAGTACTTC.

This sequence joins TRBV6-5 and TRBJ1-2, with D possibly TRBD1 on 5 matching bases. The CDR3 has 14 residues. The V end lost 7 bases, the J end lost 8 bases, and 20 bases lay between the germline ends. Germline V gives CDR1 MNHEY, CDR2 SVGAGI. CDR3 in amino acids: CASKAEPGGEGYTF. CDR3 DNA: TGTGCCAGCAAGGCAGAGCCGGGGGGAGAAGGCTACACCTTC.

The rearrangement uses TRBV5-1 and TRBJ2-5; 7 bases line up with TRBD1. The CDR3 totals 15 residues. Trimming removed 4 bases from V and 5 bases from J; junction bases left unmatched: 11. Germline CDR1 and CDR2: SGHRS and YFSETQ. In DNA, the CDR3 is TGCGCCAGCAGCACGGCAGACAGGGTCGGGGAGACCCAGTACTTC. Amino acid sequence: CASSTADRVGETQYF.

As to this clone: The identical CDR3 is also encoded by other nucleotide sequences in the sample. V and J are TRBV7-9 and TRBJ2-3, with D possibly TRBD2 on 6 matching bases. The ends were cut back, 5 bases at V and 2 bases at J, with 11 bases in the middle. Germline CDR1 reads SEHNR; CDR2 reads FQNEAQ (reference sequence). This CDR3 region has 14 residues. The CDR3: CASSLEGSTDTQYF. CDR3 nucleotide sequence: TGTGCCAGCAGCCTGGAGGGGTCCACAGATACGCAGTATTTT.

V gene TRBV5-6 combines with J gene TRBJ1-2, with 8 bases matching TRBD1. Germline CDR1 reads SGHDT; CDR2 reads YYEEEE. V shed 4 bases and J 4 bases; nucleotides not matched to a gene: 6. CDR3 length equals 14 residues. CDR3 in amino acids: CASSIGQGPYGYTF. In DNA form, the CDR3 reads TGTGCCAGCAGCATCGGACAGGGCCCCTATGGCTACACCTTC.

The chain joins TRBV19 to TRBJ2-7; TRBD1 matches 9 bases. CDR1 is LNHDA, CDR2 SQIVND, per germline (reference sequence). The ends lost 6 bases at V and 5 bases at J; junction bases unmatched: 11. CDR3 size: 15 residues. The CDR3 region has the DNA TGTGCCAGTAGCGTTGGTTGGACAGGGGAGGACGAGCAGTACTTC. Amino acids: CASSVGWTGEDEQYF.

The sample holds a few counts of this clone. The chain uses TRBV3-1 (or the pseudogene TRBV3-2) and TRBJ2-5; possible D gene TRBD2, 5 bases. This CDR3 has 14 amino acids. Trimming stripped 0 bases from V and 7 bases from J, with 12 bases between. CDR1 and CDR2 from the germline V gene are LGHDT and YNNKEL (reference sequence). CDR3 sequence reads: CASSQERRTGTQYF. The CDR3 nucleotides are TGTGCCAGCAGCCAAGAGCGAAGGACTGGGACCCAGTACTTC.

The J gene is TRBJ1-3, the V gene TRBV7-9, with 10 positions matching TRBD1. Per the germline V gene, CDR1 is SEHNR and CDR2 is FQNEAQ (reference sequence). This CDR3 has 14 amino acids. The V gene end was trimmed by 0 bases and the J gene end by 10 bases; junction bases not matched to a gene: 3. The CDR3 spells CASSLALGQGTIYF. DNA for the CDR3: TGTGCCAGCAGCTTAGCGCTGGGACAGGGGACCATATATTTT.